The next 29 T cell receptor beta chains were all read from a single sample in a study of T cell responses to AZD1222 COVID-19 vaccine. TCRdb keeps only in-frame clones here, not all; method: immunoSEQ multiplex PCR. The data show 90,000 to 150,000 clones, 70% to 90% seen once. This material consisted of peripheral blood, taken on day 0 of AZD1222 vaccination. Source of these receptors: an adult in good health.

This clone occurred once. V and J are TRBV7-3 and TRBJ1-3; D is ambiguous. Germline V gene lookup returns CDR1 SGHTA and CDR2 FQGTGA. Trimming cost V 5 bases and J 1 base, with 12 bases left between them. The CDR3 runs 15 residues. Here the CDR3 reads CASSADGSSGNTIYF. DNA of the CDR3: TGTGCCAGCAGCGCCGACGGTTCATCTGGAAACACCATATATTTT.

V usage is TRBV2 and J usage is TRBJ2-5; D unclear. The germline V gene has CDR1 SNHLY and CDR2 FYNNEI. The CDR3 sequence is 12 residues long. Trimming took off 1 base at V and 5 bases at J, with 5 bases between the two ends. Here the CDR3 reads CASSEGRETQYF. CDR3 nucleotides: TGTGCCAGCAGTGAAGGGCGGGAGACCCAGTACTTC.

The chain combines TRBV7-8 with TRBJ2-3; 7 nucleotides agree with TRBD1. The V gene's germline CDR1 is SGHVS and CDR2 FQNEAQ. The V and J ends lost 1 base and 1 base, in that order; junction bases with no gene match: 5. CDR3 length: 16 amino acids. CDR3 in amino acids: CASSLGSGQGTDTQYF. The CDR3 DNA reads TGTGCCAGCAGCTTAGGGAGCGGACAGGGCACAGATACGCAGTATTTT.

V gene TRBV30 combines with J gene TRBJ1-2; TRBD1 aligns across 7 bases. Losses at the gene ends were 0 bases for V and 4 bases for J; bases not matched to a gene: 8. CDR3 size: 15 residues. Germline lookup yields CDR1 GTSNPN and CDR2 SVGIG (reference sequence). The CDR3 DNA sequence: TGTGCCTGGAGTGTGCTCGCGACAGGGTCCTATGGCTACACCTTC. It specifies CAWSVLATGSYGYTF.

V usage is TRBV14 and J usage is TRBJ1-1; possibly TRBD1 for D (5 bases). Germline CDR1 and CDR2: SGHDN and FVKESK. Deletions cut 2 bases from V and 0 bases from J, with 13 bases between. The CDR3 length is 16 residues. This chain's CDR3 is CASSQWDGKMNTEAFF. Here the CDR3 DNA reads TGTGCCAGCAGCCAATGGGACGGAAAAATGAACACTGAAGCTTTCTTT.

The rearrangement joins TRBV7-2 to TRBJ2-5; D remains ambiguous. Per germline, CDR1 SGHTA and CDR2 FQGNSA. Trimming pared 5 bases from V and 5 bases from J, leaving 9 bases between. The CDR3 contains 12 residues. The CDR3 DNA reads as TGTGCCAGCAGCCTTAGTCGGGAGACCCAGTACTTC. This codes for CASSLSRETQYF.

The gene calls are TRBV12-3 or TRBV12-4 and TRBJ2-1; D remains unclear. The CDR3 totals 12 residues. Trimming pared 6 bases from V and 8 bases from J, leaving 11 bases between. The CDR3 spells CASSWSPDEQFF. CDR3 bases: TGTGCCAGCAGCTGGTCGCCCGATGAGCAGTTCTTC.

The chain links TRBV3-1 (or the pseudogene TRBV3-2) to TRBJ1-6; D is unresolved. This CDR3 contains 14 residues. Germline loops: CDR1 LGHDT, CDR2 YNNKEL (reference sequence). The ends were cut back, 4 bases at V and 10 bases at J, with 14 bases in the middle. The CDR3, as DNA: TGTGCCAGCAGCCCCTCAGAATCCTCATCACCCCTCCACTTT. It encodes CASSPSESSSPLHF.

This sequence joins TRBV2 and TRBJ2-7; 8 bases map to TRBD1. Germline CDR1 is SNHLY and CDR2 is FYNNEI. There are 15 residues in the CDR3. Trimming took 4 bases from V and 3 from J; bases not matched to a gene: 8. CDR3 in amino acids: CASSAGGRGRYEQYF. The CDR3 DNA reads TGTGCCAGCAGTGCAGGTGGCAGGGGGCGCTACGAGCAGTACTTC.

V is TRBV28 and J is TRBJ1-2; 7 nucleotides align to TRBD1. The CDR3 covers 14 residues. Germline values: CDR1 MDHEN, CDR2 SYDVKM. V lost 3 bases, J lost 7 bases, and 8 bases stayed unmatched. CDR3 DNA: TGTGCCAGCAGTTTGCGCAGGGGGTTTGGTGGCTACACCTTC. It translates to CASSLRRGFGGYTF.

The CDR3 DNA follows: TGCAGCGTTGAAAGAACAGGGACCTACGAGCAGTACTTC. Translated, it gives CSVERTGTYEQYF. This chain connects TRBV29-1 to TRBJ2-7; D is possibly TRBD1 (6 bases). V was clipped by 2 bases and J by 2 bases, with 10 bases between them. The CDR3 spans 13 residues. The germline CDR1 and CDR2 sequences are SQVTM and ANQGSEA.

This chain uses TRBV9 with TRBJ2-1; a weak D match, TRBD2 (5 bases). V was pared by 0 bases and J by 11 bases, with 12 bases between. This CDR3 is 13 amino acids long. Per germline, CDR1 SGDLS and CDR2 YYNGEE. DNA of the CDR3: TGTGCCAGCAGCGTAGATGAGGGTCGGAAGCAGTTCTTC. Residues: CASSVDEGRKQFF.

The J gene is TRBJ2-1, the V gene TRBV9; 9 bases match TRBD1. This CDR3 has 19 residues. CDR1 and CDR2 (germline): SGDLS, YYNGEE. Trimming took 4 bases from V and 2 from J; bases not matched to a gene: 16. In nucleotides, the CDR3 is TGTGCCAGCAGCCCTTCCTTCGGGACAGGGAAACCGCCCTACAATGAGCAGTTCTTC. Its protein product is CASSPSFGTGKPPYNEQFF.

The genes are TRBV14 and TRBJ1-1; D may be TRBD1 (6 bases). The V gene's germline CDR1 is SGHDN and CDR2 FVKESK. The CDR3 sequence is 19 residues long. Between the trimmed V and J ends, which lost 6 bases and 0 bases, there was a span of 26 bases. The CDR3 region is CASRPAPMGADLLNTEAFF. CDR3 DNA: TGTGCCAGCAGACCCGCCCCGATGGGGGCAGACTTGTTGAACACTGAAGCTTTCTTT.

This chain joins TRBV5-8 and TRBJ2-7; the D is unclear. Looked up from germline, CDR1 is SGHTS and CDR2 is YDEGEE. CDR3 length: 14 residues. Trimming took off 1 base at V and 3 bases at J, with 11 bases between the two ends. The chain's CDR3 is CASSLSPESYEQYF. The CDR3 nucleotides are TGTGCCAGCAGCTTGTCCCCAGAGAGCTACGAGCAGTACTTC.

The chain couples TRBV18 to TRBJ1-5; TRBD1 matches at 8 bases. Germline V gene data show CDR1 as KGHSH and CDR2 as LQKENI. V was clipped by 4 bases and J by 4 bases; unmatched bases: 6. This CDR3 is built from 15 residues. The CDR3 coding sequence is TGTGCCAGCTCACGGGGACAGGCAATGAATCAGCCCCAGCATTTT. The encoded protein is CASSRGQAMNQPQHF.

The V gene is TRBV5-1, the J gene TRBJ1-1; weak D call: TRBD1 (5 bases). The V end lost 0 bases, the J end lost 5 bases, and 14 bases lay between the germline ends. Per the germline V gene, CDR1 is SGHRS and CDR2 is YFSETQ. The CDR3 contains 15 residues. CDR3 region: CASSLERDGLTEAFF. CDR3 bases: TGCGCCAGCAGCTTGGAAAGGGACGGCTTAACTGAAGCTTTCTTT.

Note on this clone: Its ends do not fully match the called genes, so a read error is possible. The V and J genes are TRBV6-5 and TRBJ1-2; D unresolved. The CDR3 length is 13 residues. CDR1 is MNHEY, CDR2 SVGAGI, per germline. The CDR3 spells CASSDSLLYGYTF. DNA for the CDR3: TGTGCCAGCAGTGACTCTCTCCTCTATGGCTACACCTTC.

The V gene is TRBV14, the J gene TRBJ1-1; no definite D call. This CDR3 is built from 13 residues. Germline V gene sequence: CDR1 SGHDN, CDR2 FVKESK. V shed 4 bases and J shed 1 base, with 7 bases lying between them. CDR3 loop: CASSPNKNTEAFF. As DNA, the CDR3 is TGTGCCAGCAGCCCTAACAAGAACACTGAAGCTTTCTTT.

The rearrangement links TRBV4-2 to TRBJ1-4; D remains unclear. Germline V gene sequence: CDR1 LGHNA, CDR2 YNFKEQ. The CDR3 contains 14 residues. Trimming took off 1 base at V and 10 bases at J, with 13 bases between the two ends. CDR3 amino acids: CASSQGDFEGKLFF. As DNA, the CDR3 is TGTGCCAGCAGCCAAGGGGATTTCGAGGGAAAACTGTTTTTT.

The chain couples TRBV4-1 to TRBJ1-2; a weak D match, TRBD1 (5 bases). CDR3 length: 16 residues. Trimming removed 5 bases at V and 5 bases at J, with 21 bases between. The germline CDR1 and CDR2 sequences are MGHRA and YSYEKL. The CDR3 reads CASSEASQAGLYGYTF. The CDR3, as DNA: TGCGCCAGCAGCGAAGCGAGCCAGGCAGGGTTATATGGCTACACCTTC.

CDR3 bases: TGTGCCAGCAGCCAACCTACTACGGTGGGGGACACTGAAGCTTTCTTT. Amino acid sequence: CASSQPTTVGDTEAFF. V usage is TRBV3-1 (or the pseudogene TRBV3-2) and J usage is TRBJ1-1, with TRBD1 as a possible D gene (5 bases). Looked up from germline, CDR1 is LGHDT and CDR2 is YNNKEL (reference sequence). V was trimmed by 2 bases and J by 3 bases, leaving 16 bases between them. This CDR3 comprises 16 residues.

The chain recombines TRBV5-1 with TRBJ2-2; D tentatively fits TRBD1 or TRBD2 (5 bases each). The V gene's germline CDR1 is SGHRS and CDR2 YFSETQ. Between the trimmed V and J ends, which lost 1 base and 7 bases, there was a span of 20 bases. The CDR3 loop spans 17 amino acids. The CDR3: CASSLLGTGVGGGELFF. The CDR3 bases are TGCGCCAGCAGCTTGTTGGGGACCGGGGTTGGAGGCGGGGAGCTGTTTTTT. Filled out from reference TRBV5-1 and TRBJ2-2, the complete variable domain reads KAGVTQTPRYLIKTRGQQVTLSCSPISGHRSVSWYQQTPGQGLQFLFEYFSETQRNKGNFPGRFSGRQFSNSRSEMNVSTLELGDSALYLCASSLLGTGVGGGELFFGEGSRLTVL.

This clone has just a few counts. This chain uses TRBV27 with TRBJ1-3, with D unclear. Per the germline V gene, CDR1 is MNHEY and CDR2 is SMNVEV (reference sequence). With 0 bases removed from V and 10 bases from J, the gap between germline ends came to 16 bases. The CDR3 length is 15 residues. The CDR3: CASSLSGSLETTIYF. CDR3 sequence (DNA): TGTGCCAGCAGTTTATCGGGGAGTTTGGAAACAACCATATATTTT.

The chain uses TRBV5-1 and TRBJ2-2; D remains unclear. This CDR3 region has 16 residues. The V and J ends lost 4 bases and 2 bases respectively, with 15 bases between them. Germline V gene lookup returns CDR1 SGHRS and CDR2 YFSETQ. Here the CDR3 DNA reads TGCGCCAGCAGCCCCTTTATGCAGCCAAACACCGGGGAGCTGTTTTTT. It codes for CASSPFMQPNTGELFF.

The chain recombines TRBV6-5 with TRBJ1-2; 10 nucleotides agree with TRBD1. The CDR3 length is 13 residues. Germline V gene lookup returns CDR1 MNHEY and CDR2 SVGAGI. V gave up 6 bases and J gave up 2 bases; unmatched junction bases: 0. Written as DNA, the CDR3 is TGTGCCAGCAGGGACAGGGGGAACTATGGCTACACCTTC. Its protein product is CASRDRGNYGYTF.

CDR3 in DNA: TGTGCCAGCAGCGTGGGACTCAACTCCTACGAGCAGTACTTC. Protein product: CASSVGLNSYEQYF. The V call is TRBV9, the J call TRBJ2-7; weak D call: TRBD2 (6 bases). V lost 2 bases and J lost 0, with 9 bases in between. The CDR3 covers 14 residues. The germline CDR1 and CDR2 sequences are SGDLS and YYNGEE.

The chain combines TRBV5-5 with TRBJ1-4; no reliable D call. The CDR3 loop spans 15 amino acids. Per germline, CDR1 SGHKS and CDR2 YYEKEE (reference sequence). V shed 2 bases and J shed 5 bases, with 13 bases lying between them. CDR3 bases: TGTGCCAGCAGCTTCTTAACAGAGTTAAATGAAAAACTGTTTTTT. Translated, it gives CASSFLTELNEKLFF.

This clone came up once. This rearrangement joins TRBV5-1 to TRBJ2-7, with 10 bases identical to TRBD1. Germline CDR1 reads SGHRS; CDR2 reads YFSETQ. V was pared by 4 bases and J by 5 bases, with 6 bases of the junction left unmatched. This CDR3 has 14 residues. The CDR3 DNA follows: TGCGCCAGCAGCGTACCGGGACAGGGGAACGAGCAGTACTTC. Translated: CASSVPGQGNEQYF.